The entry that follows covers one TCR beta chain sequence. The antigen is not known. It was with 60 Vbeta and 13 Jbeta primers that the PCR ran. Data came from immunoSEQ multiplex PCR; TCRdb stores just in-frame clones and leaves some out. The sample has about 180,000 clones, around 75% seen once; the top ten hold around 3%. The V gene's germline CDR1 is SGHVS and CDR2 FQNEAQ. The CDR3 is made up of 13 amino acids. The V end lost 5 bases, the J end lost 11 bases, and 16 bases lay between the germline ends. These data originate in a study of cytomegalovirus exposure and HLA in healthy donors. Broader study findings: Several top significant clusters appeared, in a later analysis, to be linked to common viral pathogens. Later genetic work tied a missense DCLRE1C variant to beta-chain V and J trimming. Versus the roughly 670-donor mean, an Asian-associated ancestry cluster reportedly showed fewer N-insertions in a later analysis. Sequencing likely generated an artifact that appeared as a cluster of highly shared sequence variants.

This chain connects TRBV7-8 to TRBJ1-5, with D unclear. Sequencing was done on a sample of PBMCs. This TCR derives from a male donor in good health and CMV-seronegative. CDR3 protein: CASSPPGPLAQHF. The CDR3 DNA sequence: TGTGCCAGCAGCCCCCCGGGTCCCCTGGCCCAGCATTTT.